This is a list of T cell receptor beta chains from one sample in a study of human T cells and chemical hapten exposure. TCRdb recomputed calls from the RACE reads with MiXCR, one row per CDR3 protein. The sample records 75,000 to 90,000 distinct CDR3 sequences, approximately 8% being singletons. Sequences were derived from whole blood, sampled in connection with sensitization to the hapten diphenylcyclopropenone (DPC). These TCRs come from a woman under 40 with alopecia areata. Some clones in this sample may be carry-over from other donors' samples. CDR3s include the opening cysteine and the closing phenylalanine or tryptophan. A D gene is named only where the DNA matches it firmly. Clone size is not always given. Where it is, it says once, few, many or a class for expanded clones.

clone_size j_call v_call d_call cdr3_aa cdr3_nt
few TRBJ2-7 TRBV4-1 TRBD1 CASSQGDRAYEQYF TGCGCCAGCAGCCAAGGGGACAGGGCCTACGAGCAGTACTTC
many TRBJ2-1 TRBV3-1 - CASSQDSHNEQFF TGTGCCAGCAGCCAGGACAGTCACAATGAGCAGTTCTTC
many TRBJ1-5 TRBV5-1 - CASSLGGVQPQHF TGCGCCAGCAGCTTGGGAGGTGTGCAGCCCCAGCATTTT
many TRBJ2-7 TRBV20-1 - CSAPEGLGGAYEQYF TGCAGTGCTCCCGAGGGCCTAGGAGGAGCCTACGAGCAGTACTTC
many TRBJ1-1 TRBV5-1 - CASSLSAYTEAFF TGCGCCAGCAGCTTGTCAGCCTACACTGAAGCTTTCTTT
few TRBJ1-1 TRBV3-1 - CASSQALKGVGAFF TGTGCCAGCAGCCAAGCTCTCAAAGGGGTCGGGGCTTTCTTT
many TRBJ1-1 TRBV20-1 TRBD1 CSARDELGQGDTEAFF TGCAGTGCTAGAGATGAACTGGGACAGGGGGACACTGAAGCTTTCTTT
many TRBJ1-2 TRBV5-1 - CASWGAYGYTF TGCGCCAGCTGGGGAGCCTATGGCTACACCTTC
many TRBJ2-5 TRBV2 TRBD1 CASRGIPGQGAAETQYF TGTGCCAGCAGGGGAATACCGGGACAGGGGGCGGCAGAGACCCAGTACTTC
many TRBJ2-7 TRBV27 - CASSLYSGFTYEQYF TGTGCCAGCAGTTTATACTCAGGGTTCACCTACGAGCAGTACTTC
many TRBJ2-7 TRBV27 - CASSSGSLGGYEQYF TGTGCCAGCAGTAGCGGGTCCCTAGGGGGGTACGAGCAGTACTTC
few TRBJ1-6 TRBV7-9 - CASSLEGDSPLHF TGTGCCAGCAGCTTAGAGGGAGATTCACCCCTCCACTTT
many TRBJ1-4 TRBV3-1 - CASSRKGLTNEKLFF TGTGCCAGCAGCCGAAAGGGTCTGACTAATGAAAAACTGTTTTTT
many TRBJ1-4 TRBV6-5 TRBD1 CASSPPGTGGEKLFF TGTGCCAGCAGTCCCCCCGGGACAGGGGGTGAAAAACTGTTTTTT
few TRBJ2-5 TRBV7-8 TRBD2 CASSLWLRGEETQYF TGTGCCAGCAGCTTATGGCTCCGGGGGGAAGAGACCCAGTACTTC
- TRBJ1-5 TRBV7-2 - CASSLNRFGSQPQHF TGTGCCAGCAGCTTAAATCGGTTCGGAAGTCAGCCCCAGCATTTT
few TRBJ1-2 TRBV7-8 TRBD1 CASSLRAGGSSTGYTF TGTGCCAGCAGCTTAAGGGCAGGGGGCAGTAGTACTGGCTACACCTTC
- TRBJ1-3 TRBV6-6 - CASTGSRNSGNTIYF TGTGCCAGCACCGGATCCAGGAACTCTGGAAACACCATATATTTT
few TRBJ1-4 TRBV21-1 - CASSKLRTGTGGIMRKLFF TGTGCCAGCAGCAAACTGCGGACCGGGACAGGGGGAATAATGAGGAAACTGTTTTTT
- TRBJ2-2 TRBV29-1 - CSVAGGPNTGELFF TGCAGCGTTGCGGGGGGCCCTAACACCGGGGAGCTGTTTTTT
few TRBJ2-3 TRBV24-1 TRBD1 CATSDPTGHTDTQYF TGTGCCACCAGTGACCCGACAGGGCATACAGATACGCAGTATTTT
few TRBJ1-1 TRBV12-5 - CASGSGGNTEAFF TGTGCTAGTGGTTCGGGGGGCAACACTGAAGCTTTCTTT
many TRBJ1-1 TRBV14 TRBD1 CASSQQGATEAFF TGTGCCAGCAGCCAACAGGGGGCCACTGAAGCTTTCTTT
many TRBJ2-3 TRBV15 - CATSRDGMATDTQYF TGTGCCACCAGCAGAGATGGAATGGCCACAGATACGCAGTATTTT
- TRBJ2-2 TRBV19 - CASCRENTGELFF TGTGCCAGTTGCCGGGAAAACACCGGGGAGCTGTTTTTT
- TRBJ2-5 TRBV5-1 - CASSRGEIQETQYF TGCGCCAGCAGCCGGGGAGAGATCCAAGAGACCCAGTACTTC